One and the same sample provided the 17 T cell receptor beta chains below, sequenced in a study of T cells in Graves' hyperthyroidism and ophthalmopathy. Regions amplified from RNA transcripts were the TCR beta CDR3 regions. Primed by the HTBI set, a first-round RT-PCR was run on the TCR CDR3. TCRdb re-analysed the multiplex PCR reads in MiXCR, keeping a single row per CDR3 protein. Of 500,000 or so distinct CDR3 sequences listed, approximately 17% were seen once; the top ten hold under 20%. Material for sequencing was blood. These receptors came from a woman in her late teens or twenties with Graves' ophthalmopathy.

This clonotype was seen many times. V usage is TRBV3-1 and J usage is TRBJ1-1, with D hard to call. The CDR3 contains 16 residues. Trimming took off 4 bases at V and 3 bases at J, with 18 bases between the two ends. Germline V gene data show CDR1 as LGHDT and CDR2 as YNNKEL (reference sequence). CDR3 in amino acids: CASSPKSLGMDTEAFF. The CDR3 DNA reads as TGTGCCAGCAGCCCCAAATCGTTGGGTATGGACACTGAAGCTTTCTTT.

This clonotype was seen a few times. The chain couples TRBV2 to TRBJ1-3; tentatively, D is TRBD1 (6 bases). Germline V gives CDR1 SNHLY, CDR2 FYNNEI. The V and J ends lost 10 bases and 0 bases respectively, with 16 bases between them. The CDR3 length is 15 residues. CDR3 nucleotide sequence: TGTGCCACCCAACAGGGAGTCGGCTCTGGAAACACCATATATTTT. Amino acids: CATQQGVGSGNTIYF.

This chain uses TRBV15 with TRBJ2-2, with D uncertain. The CDR3 runs 15 residues. Trimming removed 0 bases from V and 0 bases from J, with 5 bases in between. CDR1 is LNHNV and CDR2 is YYDKDF in the germline V gene (reference sequence). CDR3 nucleotides: TGTGCCACCAGCAGAGATTGGGCGAACACCGGGGAGCTGTTTTTT. Amino acid sequence: CATSRDWANTGELFF.

This clonotype was picked up many times. V is TRBV7-9 and J is TRBJ2-4; no clear D gene. Trimming removed 1 base from V and 9 bases from J, with 7 bases in between. CDR1 SEHNR and CDR2 FQNEAQ come from the germline V gene (reference sequence). The CDR3 is 12 amino acids. This CDR3 is CASSLGLGIQYF. The CDR3 DNA sequence: TGTGCCAGCAGCTTAGGGCTGGGCATTCAGTACTTC.

The table lists this clonotype with many counts. The chain is built from TRBV20-1 and TRBJ1-2; no clear D gene. Germline V gene sequence: CDR1 DFQATT, CDR2 SNEGSKA (reference sequence). The V end lost 3 bases, the J end lost 4 bases, and 6 bases lay between the germline ends. The length of the CDR3 is 11 residues. The CDR3 region has the DNA TGCAGTGCTAGCGATAGCTATGGCTACACCTTC. The encoded protein is CSASDSYGYTF.

As to this clonotype: An end of the junction does not agree with germline; a read error may underlie this. The chain employs TRBV4-1 and TRBJ1-5; 10 nucleotides agree with TRBD1. Looked up from germline, CDR1 is MGHRA and CDR2 is YSYEKL. This CDR3 comprises 17 residues. For the CDR3, the DNA is TGTGCCAGCAGCGCCCATGAGGGACAGGGGACCAATCAGCCCCAGCATTTT. Translation: CASSAHEGQGTNQPQHF.

This chain links TRBV7-8 with TRBJ2-7; 12 bases fit TRBD2. This CDR3 comprises 18 residues. Per germline, CDR1 SGHVS and CDR2 FQNEAQ. The J segment lost 5 bases and the V segment lost 1 base, leaving 12 bases of the junction unmatched. CDR3: CASSLGRGASGGADEQYF. As DNA, the CDR3 is TGTGCCAGCAGCTTAGGTCGGGGGGCTAGCGGGGGGGCCGACGAGCAGTACTTC.

This clonotype was observed at least ten times. The J gene is TRBJ2-7, the V gene TRBV15, with D possibly TRBD1 on 6 matching bases. This CDR3 contains 14 residues. Trimming removed 1 base at V and 3 bases at J, with 10 bases between. Germline-derived CDR1 and CDR2 are LNHNV and YYDKDF (reference sequence). Here the CDR3 DNA reads TGTGCCACCAGCAGAGGTGACAGGAACTACGAGCAGTACTTC. This sequence encodes CATSRGDRNYEQYF.

This clonotype was seen only a few times. This rearrangement joins TRBV9 to TRBJ2-5; TRBD1 aligns across 7 bases. The CDR3 extends over 15 amino acids. Germline values: CDR1 SGDLS, CDR2 YYNGEE. V lost 0 bases and J lost 3; bases outside the gene matches: 5. DNA for the CDR3: TGTGCCAGCAGCGTAGAGGGGGCTCGGGAAGAGACCCAGTACTTC. It is translated as CASSVEGAREETQYF.

This clonotype showed up just a few times. A read error may produce the germline difference seen at one junction end. The gene calls are TRBV7-2 and TRBJ2-5; D perhaps matches TRBD1 (6 bases). CDR1 and CDR2 (germline): SGHTA, FQGNSA. The CDR3 extends over 15 amino acids. In DNA form, the CDR3 reads TGTGCCAGCAGCTTGGACAGTTCCCCTCAAGGGACCCAGTACTTC. It translates to CASSLDSSPQGTQYF. Using reference TRBV7-2 and TRBJ2-5 for the parts outside the CDR3, the full variable domain is GAGVSQSPSNKVTEKGKDVELRCDPISGHTALYWYRQSLGQGLEFLIYFQGNSAPDKSGLPSDRFSAERTGGSVSTLTIQRTQQEDSAVYLCASSLDSSPQGTQYFGPGTRLLVL.

This clonotype was observed a few times. This chain connects TRBV7-2 to TRBJ2-2; possibly TRBD1 or TRBD2 for D (6 bases each). Looked up from germline, CDR1 is SGHTA and CDR2 is FQGNSA. The germline V and J ends were trimmed by 1 base and 7 bases, with 19 bases remaining between them. This CDR3 region has 17 residues. The CDR3 loop is CASSLDLWGARGGELFF. The CDR3 bases are TGTGCCAGCAGCTTAGATTTATGGGGGGCGAGGGGCGGGGAGCTGTTTTTT.

The chain carries TRBV27 and TRBJ1-2; the match to TRBD1 covers 7 bases. The CDR3 is 16 residues long. Germline CDR1 reads MNHEY; CDR2 reads SMNVEV (reference sequence). V was clipped by 7 bases and J by 4 bases; unmatched bases: 15. The CDR3 DNA follows: TGTGCCAGCACTACCTTCCAGGGGGGCCTAGGCTATGGCTACACCTTC. Translated: CASTTFQGGLGYGYTF.

This clonotype has a count of ten or more. The chain recombines TRBV5-1 with TRBJ2-7, with 8 bases matching TRBD2. CDR3 length equals 15 residues. In germline, CDR1 is SGHRS, CDR2 YFSETQ. V trimming: 5 bases; J trimming: 4 bases; junction bases outside the gene matches: 11. The CDR3 nucleotides read TGCGCCAGCAGATTAGGGGTAGCGGGAACGTACGAGCAGTACTTC. This translates into CASRLGVAGTYEQYF.

This clonotype was observed a handful of times. The V and J genes are TRBV14 and TRBJ2-2, with D unclear. This CDR3 has 16 amino acids. V gave up 0 bases and J gave up 0 bases, with 8 bases separating them. Germline loops: CDR1 SGHDN, CDR2 FVKESK. For the CDR3, the DNA is TGTGCCAGCAGCCAAGATCTGAAGCCGAACACCGGGGAGCTGTTTTTT. Translation gives CASSQDLKPNTGELFF.

This clonotype was found many times. This rearrangement joins TRBV11-2 to TRBJ2-1, with 9 bases identical to TRBD1. V trimming: 1 base; J trimming: 4 bases; junction bases outside the gene matches: 11. Germline V gives CDR1 SGHAT, CDR2 FQNNGV. This CDR3 has 18 residues. The CDR3 here is CASSLAQDRGLEYNEQFF. The CDR3, as DNA: TGTGCCAGCAGCTTAGCGCAGGACAGGGGCCTTGAGTACAATGAGCAGTTCTTC.

This clonotype was recorded a few times. The rearrangement uses TRBV4-3 and TRBJ2-3; D tentatively fits TRBD1 or TRBD2 (5 bases each). The CDR3 is made up of 20 amino acids. V was cut by 0 bases and J by 0 bases, with 22 bases left in between. Germline CDR1 and CDR2: LGHNA and YSLEER. CDR3 residues: CASSQDLPGLTKSSTDTQYF. The CDR3, as DNA: TGCGCCAGCAGCCAAGATCTACCGGGGCTTACCAAATCTAGCACAGATACGCAGTATTTT.

This clonotype was found a few times. The chain employs TRBV6-1 and TRBJ1-1, with 10 positions matching TRBD1. The CDR3 totals 14 residues. J was trimmed by 8 bases and V by 8 bases; bases with no gene match: 11. Germline CDR1 and CDR2: MNHNS and SASEGT. CDR3: CASWGGDRGYEAFF. In DNA, the CDR3 is TGTGCCAGCTGGGGGGGGGACAGGGGTTACGAAGCTTTCTTT.